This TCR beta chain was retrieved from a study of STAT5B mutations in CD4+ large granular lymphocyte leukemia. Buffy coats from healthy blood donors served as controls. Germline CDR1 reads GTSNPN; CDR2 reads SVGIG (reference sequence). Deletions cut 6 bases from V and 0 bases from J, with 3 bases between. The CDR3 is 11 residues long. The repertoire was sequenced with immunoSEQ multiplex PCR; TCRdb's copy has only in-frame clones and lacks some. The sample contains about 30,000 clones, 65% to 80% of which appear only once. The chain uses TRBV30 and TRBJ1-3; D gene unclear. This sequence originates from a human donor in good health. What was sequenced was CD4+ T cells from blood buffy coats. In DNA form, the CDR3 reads TGTGCCTGTAACTCTGGAAACACCATATATTTT. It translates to CACNSGNTIYF.